The 25 T cell receptor beta chains below come from one sample, sequenced in a study of blood T cell repertoires in COVID-19. Profiled with immunoSEQ multiplex PCR; TCRdb holds only in-frame clones, not every one. This table holds more than 200,000 clones, approximately 86% found once. Source material: PBMCs or T cells enriched from blood (not recorded which). These receptors were collected from a woman aged 45-59 years who had recovered from COVID-19.

The V gene is TRBV27, the J gene TRBJ2-3; TRBD2 matches at 9 bases. With 5 bases clipped from V and 3 bases from J, the junction kept 9 bases outside the gene matches. Per the germline V gene, CDR1 is MNHEY and CDR2 is SMNVEV (reference sequence). There are 16 residues in the CDR3. The CDR3 sequence is CASSARLAGFTDTQYF. The CDR3, as DNA: TGTGCCAGCAGTGCACGGCTAGCGGGATTTACAGATACGCAGTATTTT.

The chain carries TRBV16 and TRBJ1-4, with TRBD1 matching 10 bases. The CDR3 is made up of 15 amino acids. J gave up 10 bases and V 0 bases, and 5 bases lay outside the gene matches. CDR1 KGHSY and CDR2 FQNENV come from the germline V gene. The CDR3 coding sequence is TGTGCCAGCAGCCAATCGTGGACAGGGGGTGGAAAACTGTTTTTT. Protein product: CASSQSWTGGGKLFF.

The chain links TRBV12-3 or TRBV12-4 to TRBJ1-5; D is ambiguous. The CDR3 consists of 13 residues. V lost 6 bases and J 8 bases, leaving 14 bases between the germline ends. DNA of the CDR3: TGTGCCAGCAGGGGCTCTACCAAGGAGCCCCAGCATTTT. It codes for CASRGSTKEPQHF.

This chain connects TRBV3-1 (or the pseudogene TRBV3-2) to TRBJ1-3, with unresolved D. The V and J ends lost 1 base and 14 bases respectively, with 15 bases between them. This CDR3 has 13 amino acids. Germline lookup yields CDR1 LGHDT and CDR2 YNNKEL (reference sequence). This CDR3 reads CASSQAETEILYF. DNA of the CDR3: TGTGCCAGCAGCCAAGCAGAGACGGAGATCCTATATTTT.

The chain recombines TRBV7-3 with TRBJ1-2; D call uncertain. Trimming took 5 bases from V and 4 from J, leaving 14 bases between them. Germline V CDR1 and CDR2: SGHTA, FQGTGA. This CDR3 comprises 14 residues. CDR3 sequence: CASSPRRSSYGYTF. CDR3 in DNA: TGTGCCAGCAGCCCTCGACGGAGCAGCTATGGCTACACCTTC.

This chain uses TRBV12-5 with TRBJ1-1, with D possibly TRBD1 on 5 matching bases. The CDR3 is 13 amino acids. V was trimmed by 6 bases and J by 5 bases, leaving 13 bases between them. CDR1 and CDR2 from the germline V gene are LGHNT and FRNRAP. The CDR3 sequence is CASGLGGWTEAFF. CDR3 DNA sequence: TGTGCTAGTGGGCTTGGGGGGTGGACTGAAGCTTTCTTT.

This clone showed up just once. This chain joins TRBV3-1 (or the pseudogene TRBV3-2) and TRBJ1-5; TRBD1 agrees at 9 bases. This CDR3 comprises 15 residues. From germline, CDR1 is LGHDT and CDR2 YNNKEL (reference sequence). Germline trimming cut 3 bases from V and 3 bases from J; bases unmatched to any gene: 3. The CDR3 reads CASSQDRGYNQPQHF. CDR3 DNA sequence: TGTGCCAGCAGCCAGGACAGGGGATACAATCAGCCCCAGCATTTT.

This clone was detected a few times. The chain joins TRBV2 to TRBJ2-7; 9 bases map to TRBD1. This CDR3 has 13 residues. After removal of 8 bases from V and 5 bases from J, the junction contained 7 bases not matched to a gene. Germline CDR1 reads SNHLY; CDR2 reads FYNNEI. The chain's CDR3 is CASWWDRENEQYF. CDR3 nucleotide sequence: TGTGCCAGCTGGTGGGACAGGGAAAACGAGCAGTACTTC. Supplemented by reference TRBV2 and TRBJ2-7, the full variable domain reads EPEVTQTPSHQVTQMGQEVILRCVPISNHLYFYWYRQILGQKVEFLVSFYNNEISEKSEIFDDQFSVERPDGSNFTLKIRSTKLEDSAMYFCASWWDRENEQYFGPGTRLTVT.

The chain is built from TRBV19 and TRBJ1-1; possibly TRBD1 for D (6 bases). This CDR3 spans 13 amino acids. Trimming shortened V by 9 bases and J by 1 base, and 12 bases separated the two germline ends. CDR1 and CDR2 from the germline V gene are LNHDA and SQIVND (reference sequence). Here the CDR3 DNA reads TGTGCCAGCCGCTGGACAGCGAACACTGAAGCTTTCTTT. Amino acids: CASRWTANTEAFF.

This clone has only one observation. The V call is TRBV5-5, the J call TRBJ1-1; D gene ambiguous. V lost 1 base to trimming and J lost 7 bases, with 8 bases between them. The CDR3 has 12 residues. Looked up from germline, CDR1 is SGHKS and CDR2 is YYEKEE (reference sequence). CDR3 DNA sequence: TGTGCCAGCAGCTTGATGACTGATGAAGCTTTCTTT. Amino acids: CASSLMTDEAFF.

The rearrangement joins TRBV7-9 to TRBJ2-1, with 9 bases matching TRBD2. Germline loops: CDR1 SEHNR, CDR2 FQNEAQ (reference sequence). V trimming: 6 bases; J trimming: 6 bases; junction bases outside the gene matches: 9. This CDR3 has 15 amino acids. The CDR3: CASRLLVAGVNEQFF. As DNA, the CDR3 is TGTGCCAGCAGGCTGTTGGTAGCGGGAGTCAATGAGCAGTTCTTC.

The CDR3 sequence: CASSSGYNEQFF. CDR3 coding DNA: TGTGCCAGCAGCTCCGGGTACAATGAGCAGTTCTTC. The chain recombines TRBV11-3 with TRBJ2-1; D not certain. This CDR3 spans 12 amino acids. Trimming pared 4 bases from V and 4 bases from J, leaving 5 bases between. Germline V CDR1 and CDR2: SGHNT, YENEEA.

V and J are TRBV14 and TRBJ2-5; the match to TRBD1 covers 7 bases. V shed 3 bases, J shed 7 bases, and the junction held 5 bases outside the gene matches. In germline, CDR1 is SGHDN, CDR2 FVKESK. The CDR3 loop spans 13 amino acids. The CDR3 nucleotides read TGTGCCAGCAGCCAGATCCCAGGGGGGACCCAGTACTTC. Protein: CASSQIPGGTQYF.

The chain uses TRBV3-1 (or the pseudogene TRBV3-2) and TRBJ2-6; tentative D call: TRBD2 (5 bases). CDR3 size: 16 residues. Germline CDR1 reads LGHDT; CDR2 reads YNNKEL (reference sequence). Trimming took off 3 bases at V and 1 base at J, with 10 bases between the two ends. This chain's CDR3 is CASSHRRGSGANVLTF. The DNA for the CDR3 is TGTGCCAGCAGCCACCGCCGCGGGTCTGGGGCCAACGTCCTGACTTTC.

This clone was counted only a few times. This chain connects TRBV4-3 to TRBJ2-5; D not certain. The CDR3 has 14 amino acids. V was cut by 2 bases and J by 6 bases, with 13 bases left in between. Per germline, CDR1 LGHNA and CDR2 YSLEER. The CDR3 nucleotides read TGCGCCAGCAGCCAAAGTGTTAGCCGGAAGACCCAGTACTTC. Amino acid sequence: CASSQSVSRKTQYF.

Written as DNA, the CDR3 is TGTGCCATCAGGGGGGTTAGCGGGGTCGCAGATACGCAGTATTTT. Amino acid sequence: CAIRGVSGVADTQYF. This rearrangement joins TRBV10-3 to TRBJ2-3; 8 bases line up with TRBD2. This CDR3 region has 15 residues. V dropped 6 bases and J dropped 4; count of bases not matched to a gene: 9. CDR1 ENHRY and CDR2 SYGVKD come from the germline V gene.

The chain has TRBV27 and TRBJ1-5, with 8 bases fitting TRBD1. Looked up from germline, CDR1 is MNHEY and CDR2 is SMNVEV (reference sequence). V was clipped by 5 bases and J by 5 bases; unmatched bases: 5. This CDR3 comprises 14 residues. DNA of the CDR3: TGTGCCAGCAGTCTCTCAGGGGGCCATCAGCCCCAGCATTTT. Protein: CASSLSGGHQPQHF.

This CDR3 is CASRTGVEDTIYF. The DNA of the CDR3 is TGTGCCAGCAGGACAGGGGTTGAGGACACCATATATTTT. This chain joins TRBV12-3 or TRBV12-4 and TRBJ1-3; 8 nucleotides agree with TRBD1. This CDR3 has 13 amino acids. Trimming took 6 bases from V and 8 from J; bases not matched to a gene: 6.

The chain carries TRBV6-5 and TRBJ1-4, with D tentatively TRBD1 (6 bases). V was clipped by 3 bases and J by 8 bases, with 16 bases between them. Germline V lookup: CDR1 MNHEY, CDR2 SVGAGI. The CDR3 loop spans 15 amino acids. CDR3 nucleotide sequence: TGTGCCAGCAGTTATGATTGGGGGCGCCAAGAAAAACTGTTTTTT. This gives the protein CASSYDWGRQEKLFF.

The genes are TRBV29-1 and TRBJ2-3; perhaps TRBD2 as D (6 bases). The germline gives CDR1 SQVTM, CDR2 ANQGSEA. Trimming pared 7 bases from V and 4 bases from J, leaving 15 bases between. This CDR3 contains 13 residues. The CDR3 region is CSGRTWGADTQYF. The CDR3 region has the DNA TGCAGCGGTCGGACGTGGGGGGCAGATACGCAGTATTTT.

The chain employs TRBV10-3 and TRBJ1-1, with D possibly TRBD1 on 6 matching bases. CDR3 length equals 14 residues. Trimming left V 0 bases short and J 5 bases short, with 10 bases between. Germline V CDR1 and CDR2: ENHRY, SYGVKD. In nucleotides, the CDR3 is TGTGCCATCAGTGAGTCGCGGGGGCAGACTGAAGCTTTCTTT. It codes for CAISESRGQTEAFF.

This chain connects TRBV6-2 or TRBV6-3 to TRBJ1-2; no clear D gene. This CDR3 is 15 amino acids long. CDR1 MNHEY and CDR2 SVGEGT come from the germline V gene. The ends were cut back, 5 bases at V and 8 bases at J, with 21 bases in the middle. The CDR3: CASSPYGPARGGYTF. CDR3 nucleotide sequence: TGTGCCAGCAGTCCATACGGGCCGGCCCGGGGAGGCTACACCTTC.

This clone was detected a few times. The chain carries TRBV29-1 and TRBJ1-4; D perhaps matches TRBD1 (6 bases). The germline gives CDR1 SQVTM, CDR2 ANQGSEA. The CDR3 covers 13 residues. The germline V and J ends were trimmed by 6 bases and 7 bases, with 15 bases remaining between them. CDR3 sequence: CSVAEGDGEKLFF. CDR3 in DNA: TGCAGCGTAGCAGAGGGGGACGGTGAAAAACTGTTTTTT.

The table lists this clone with a count of one. The chain is built from TRBV28 and TRBJ1-4; D remains ambiguous. The length of the CDR3 is 13 residues. Germline loops: CDR1 MDHEN, CDR2 SYDVKM. V was shortened by 5 bases and J by 6 bases, with 10 bases between the two germline ends. The CDR3 is CASSRRAHEKLFF. Written as DNA, the CDR3 is TGTGCCAGCAGTCGGAGGGCCCATGAAAAACTGTTTTTT.

The rearrangement links TRBV15 to TRBJ2-1; D call uncertain. This CDR3 comprises 18 residues. V lost 0 bases and J 4 bases, leaving 19 bases between the germline ends. Per germline, CDR1 LNHNV and CDR2 YYDKDF (reference sequence). CDR3 region: CATSRDPLSRITYNEQFF. DNA for the CDR3: TGTGCCACCAGCAGAGATCCCCTCTCCCGAATAACATACAATGAGCAGTTCTTC.